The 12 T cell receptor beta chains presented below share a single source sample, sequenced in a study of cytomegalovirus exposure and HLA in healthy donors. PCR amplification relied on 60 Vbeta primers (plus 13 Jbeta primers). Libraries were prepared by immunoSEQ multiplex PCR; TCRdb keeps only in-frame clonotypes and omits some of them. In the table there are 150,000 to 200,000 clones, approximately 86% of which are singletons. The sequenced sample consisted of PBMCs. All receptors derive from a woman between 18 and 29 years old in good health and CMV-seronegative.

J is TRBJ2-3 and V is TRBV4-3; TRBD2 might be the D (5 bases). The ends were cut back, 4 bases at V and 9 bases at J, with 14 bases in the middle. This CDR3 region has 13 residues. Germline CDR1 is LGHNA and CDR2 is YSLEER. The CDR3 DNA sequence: TGCGCCAGCAGCCTCGCGGACTCGGGAACGCAGTATTTT. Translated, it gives CASSLADSGTQYF.

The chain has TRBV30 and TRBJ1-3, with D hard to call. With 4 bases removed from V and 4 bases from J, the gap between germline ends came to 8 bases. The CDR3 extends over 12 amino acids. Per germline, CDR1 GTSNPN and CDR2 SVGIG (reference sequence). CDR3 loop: CAWTSSGNTIYF. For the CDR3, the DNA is TGTGCCTGGACTTCCTCCGGAAACACCATATATTTT.

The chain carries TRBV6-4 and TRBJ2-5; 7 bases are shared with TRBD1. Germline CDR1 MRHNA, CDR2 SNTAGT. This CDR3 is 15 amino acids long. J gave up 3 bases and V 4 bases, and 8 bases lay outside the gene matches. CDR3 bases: TGTGCCAGCAGTGCCGGGACAGCAAACAAAGAGACCCAGTACTTC. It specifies CASSAGTANKETQYF.

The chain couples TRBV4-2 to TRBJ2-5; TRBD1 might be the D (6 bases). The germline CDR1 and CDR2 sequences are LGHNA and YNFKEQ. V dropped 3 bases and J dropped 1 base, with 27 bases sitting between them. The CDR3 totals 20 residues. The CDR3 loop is CASSHPTRPGTQGTQETQYF. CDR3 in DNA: TGTGCCAGCAGCCACCCTACCCGACCCGGGACCCAGGGGACCCAAGAGACCCAGTACTTC.

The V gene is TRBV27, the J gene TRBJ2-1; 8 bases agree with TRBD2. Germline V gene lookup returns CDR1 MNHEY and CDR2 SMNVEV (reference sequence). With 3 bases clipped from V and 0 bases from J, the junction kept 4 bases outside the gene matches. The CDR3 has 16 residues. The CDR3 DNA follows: TGTGCCAGCAGTTTCGGGGGGGGCCCCTCCTACAATGAGCAGTTCTTC. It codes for CASSFGGGPSYNEQFF.

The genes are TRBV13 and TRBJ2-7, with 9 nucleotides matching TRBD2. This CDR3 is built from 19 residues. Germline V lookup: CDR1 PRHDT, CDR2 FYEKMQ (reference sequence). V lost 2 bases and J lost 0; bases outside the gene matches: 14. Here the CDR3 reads CASSLPTPPLAGDSYEQYF. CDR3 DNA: TGTGCCAGCAGCTTACCCACCCCCCCATTAGCGGGAGACTCCTACGAGCAGTACTTC.

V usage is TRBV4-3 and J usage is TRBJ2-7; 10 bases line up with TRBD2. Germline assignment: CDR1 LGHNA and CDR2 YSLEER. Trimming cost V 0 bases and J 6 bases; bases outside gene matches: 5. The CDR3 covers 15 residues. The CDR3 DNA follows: TGCGCCAGCAGCCAAGATCCCCTAGCGGGAGTCGAGCAGTACTTC. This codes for CASSQDPLAGVEQYF.

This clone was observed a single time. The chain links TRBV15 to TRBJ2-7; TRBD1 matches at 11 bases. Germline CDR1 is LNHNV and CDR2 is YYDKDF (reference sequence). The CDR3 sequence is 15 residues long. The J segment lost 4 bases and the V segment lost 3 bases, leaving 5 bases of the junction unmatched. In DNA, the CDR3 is TGTGCCACCAGCAGGGGACAGGGGGAAACTTACGAGCAGTACTTC. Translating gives CATSRGQGETYEQYF. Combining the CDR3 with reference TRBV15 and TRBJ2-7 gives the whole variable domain DAMVIQNPRYQVTQFGKPVTLSCSQTLNHNVMYWYQQKSSQAPKLLFHYYDKDFNNEADTPDNFQSRRPNTSFCFLDIRSPGLGDTAMYLCATSRGQGETYEQYFGPGTRLTVT.

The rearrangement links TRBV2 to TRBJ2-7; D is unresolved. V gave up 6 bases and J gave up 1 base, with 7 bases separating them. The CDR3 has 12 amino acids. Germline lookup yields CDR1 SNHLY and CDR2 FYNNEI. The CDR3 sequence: CASRVRSYEQYF. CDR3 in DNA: TGTGCCAGCAGGGTCAGGTCCTACGAGCAGTACTTC.

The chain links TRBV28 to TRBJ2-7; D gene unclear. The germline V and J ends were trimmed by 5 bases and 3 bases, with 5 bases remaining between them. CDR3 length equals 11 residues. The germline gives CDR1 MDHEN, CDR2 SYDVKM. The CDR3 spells CASSLLYEQYF. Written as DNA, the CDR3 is TGTGCCAGCAGTCTCCTCTACGAGCAGTACTTC. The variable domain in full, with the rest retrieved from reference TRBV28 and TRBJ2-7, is DVKVTQSSRYLVKRTGEKVFLECVQDMDHENMFWYRQDPGLGLRLIYFSYDVKMKEKGDIPEGYSVSREKKERFSLILESASTNQTSMYLCASSLLYEQYFGPGTRLTVT.

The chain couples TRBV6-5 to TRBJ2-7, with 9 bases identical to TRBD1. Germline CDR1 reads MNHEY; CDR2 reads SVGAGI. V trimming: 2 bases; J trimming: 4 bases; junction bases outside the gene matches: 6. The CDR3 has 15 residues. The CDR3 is CASSYAGTGSYEQYF. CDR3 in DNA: TGTGCCAGCAGTTACGCCGGGACAGGGTCTTACGAGCAGTACTTC.

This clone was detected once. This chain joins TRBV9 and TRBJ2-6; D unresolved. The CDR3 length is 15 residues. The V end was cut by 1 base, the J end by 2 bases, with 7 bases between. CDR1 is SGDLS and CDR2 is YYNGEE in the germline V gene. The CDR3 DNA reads TGTGCCAGCAGCGTAAATACGGCTGGGGCCAACGTCCTGACTTTC. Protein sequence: CASSVNTAGANVLTF.